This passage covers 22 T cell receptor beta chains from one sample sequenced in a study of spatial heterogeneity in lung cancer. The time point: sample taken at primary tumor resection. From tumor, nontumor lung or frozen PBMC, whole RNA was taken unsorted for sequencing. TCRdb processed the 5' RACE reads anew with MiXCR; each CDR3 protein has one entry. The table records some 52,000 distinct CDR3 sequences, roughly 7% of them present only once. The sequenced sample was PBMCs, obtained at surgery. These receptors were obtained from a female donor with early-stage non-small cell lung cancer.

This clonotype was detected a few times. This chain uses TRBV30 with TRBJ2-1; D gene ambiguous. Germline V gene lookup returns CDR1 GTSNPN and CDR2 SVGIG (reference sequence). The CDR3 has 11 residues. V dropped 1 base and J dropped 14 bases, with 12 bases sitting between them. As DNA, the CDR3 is TGTGCCTGGAGTGAAGAGGAAAGGGAGTTCTTC. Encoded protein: CAWSEEEREFF.

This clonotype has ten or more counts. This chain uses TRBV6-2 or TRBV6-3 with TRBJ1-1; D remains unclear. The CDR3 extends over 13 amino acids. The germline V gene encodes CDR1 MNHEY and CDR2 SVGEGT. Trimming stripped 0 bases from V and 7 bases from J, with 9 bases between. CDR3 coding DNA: TGTGCCAGCAGTTACTCGAACGGGATTGAAGCTTTCTTT. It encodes CASSYSNGIEAFF.

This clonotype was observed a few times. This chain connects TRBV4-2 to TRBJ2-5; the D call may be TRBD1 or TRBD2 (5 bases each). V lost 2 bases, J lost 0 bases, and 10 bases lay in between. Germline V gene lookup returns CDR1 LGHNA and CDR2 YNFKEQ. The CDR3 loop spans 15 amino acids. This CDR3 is CASSQLRGDQETQYF. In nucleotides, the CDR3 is TGTGCCAGCAGCCAACTCAGAGGGGACCAAGAGACCCAGTACTTC.

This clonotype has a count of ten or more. CDR3 nucleotides: TGTGCCAGCTCACCGGACTCGGGTTCCTCCTACGAGCAGTACTTC. Encoded protein: CASSPDSGSSYEQYF. The V and J genes are TRBV18 and TRBJ2-7, with D possibly TRBD2 on 5 matching bases. The CDR3 is 15 residues long. Trimming cost V 3 bases and J 0 bases, with 12 bases left between them. Looked up from germline, CDR1 is KGHSH and CDR2 is LQKENI. Based on the CDR3 plus reference TRBV18 and TRBJ2-7, the full variable domain is NAGVMQNPRHLVRRRGQEARLRCSPMKGHSHVYWYRQLPEEGLKFMVYLQKENIIDESGMPKERFSAEFPKEGPSILRIQQVVRGDSAAYFCASSPDSGSSYEQYFGPGTRLTVT.

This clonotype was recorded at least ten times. This CDR3 reads CASSPPSTDTQYF. The CDR3 DNA is TGTGCCAGCAGCCCTCCTAGCACAGATACGCAGTATTTT. J is TRBJ2-3 and V is TRBV28; D is ambiguous. The CDR3 runs to 13 residues. CDR1 is MDHEN and CDR2 is SYDVKM in the germline V gene. The V end lost 6 bases, the J end lost 0 bases, and 7 bases lay between the germline ends.

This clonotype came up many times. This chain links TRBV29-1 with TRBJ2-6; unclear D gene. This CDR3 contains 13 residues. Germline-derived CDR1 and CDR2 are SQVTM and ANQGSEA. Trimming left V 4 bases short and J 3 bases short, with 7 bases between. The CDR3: CSVGGYGANVLTF. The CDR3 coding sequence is TGCAGCGTTGGGGGTTATGGGGCCAACGTCCTGACTTTC.

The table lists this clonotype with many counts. The CDR3: CASSLVPLSSGSGNTIYF. CDR3 nucleotide sequence: TGTGCCAGCAGCTTAGTTCCCCTATCTTCGGGCTCTGGAAACACCATATATTTT. J is TRBJ1-3 and V is TRBV7-6, with no clear D. Per the germline V gene, CDR1 is SGHVS and CDR2 is FNYEAQ. V was shortened by 1 base and J by 0 bases, with 16 bases between the two germline ends. This CDR3 region has 18 residues.

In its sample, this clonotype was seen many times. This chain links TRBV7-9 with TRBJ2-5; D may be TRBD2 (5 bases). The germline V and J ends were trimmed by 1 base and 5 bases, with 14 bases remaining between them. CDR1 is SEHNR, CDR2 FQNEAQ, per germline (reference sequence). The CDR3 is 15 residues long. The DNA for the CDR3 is TGTGCCAGCAGCTTAGGTTCTAGCCCCCTGGAGACCCAGTACTTC. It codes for CASSLGSSPLETQYF. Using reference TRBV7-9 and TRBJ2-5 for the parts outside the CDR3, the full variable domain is DTGVSQNPRHKITKRGQNVTFRCDPISEHNRLYWYRQTLGQGPEFLTYFQNEAQLEKSRLLSDRFSAERPKGSFSTLEIQRTEQGDSAMYLCASSLGSSPLETQYFGPGTRLLVL.

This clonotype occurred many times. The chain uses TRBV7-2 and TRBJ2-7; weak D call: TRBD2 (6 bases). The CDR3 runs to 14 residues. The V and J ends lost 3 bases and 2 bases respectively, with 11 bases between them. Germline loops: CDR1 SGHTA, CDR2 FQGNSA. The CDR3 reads CASSFSGDTYEQYF. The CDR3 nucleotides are TGTGCCAGCAGCTTCTCGGGAGATACCTACGAGCAGTACTTC.

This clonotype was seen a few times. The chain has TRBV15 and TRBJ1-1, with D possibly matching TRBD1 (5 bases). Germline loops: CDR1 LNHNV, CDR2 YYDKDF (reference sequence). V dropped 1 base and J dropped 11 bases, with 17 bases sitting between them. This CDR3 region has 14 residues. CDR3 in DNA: TGTGCCACCAGCAGAGCCCCCGGGACCACAAGTGCTTTCTTT. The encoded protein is CATSRAPGTTSAFF.

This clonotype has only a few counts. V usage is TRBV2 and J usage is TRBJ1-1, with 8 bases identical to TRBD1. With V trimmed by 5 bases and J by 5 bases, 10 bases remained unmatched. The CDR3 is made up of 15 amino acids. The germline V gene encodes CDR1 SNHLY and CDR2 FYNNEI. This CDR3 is CASSTTGAVATEAFF. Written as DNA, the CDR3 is TGTGCCAGCAGTACGACAGGGGCGGTAGCAACTGAAGCTTTCTTT.

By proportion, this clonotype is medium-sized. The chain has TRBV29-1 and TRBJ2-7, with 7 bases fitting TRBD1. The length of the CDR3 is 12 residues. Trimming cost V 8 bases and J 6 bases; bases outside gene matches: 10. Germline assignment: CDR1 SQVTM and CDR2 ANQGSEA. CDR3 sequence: CSTRQGVSEQYF. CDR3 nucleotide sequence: TGCAGCACGCGACAGGGCGTGAGCGAGCAGTACTTC.

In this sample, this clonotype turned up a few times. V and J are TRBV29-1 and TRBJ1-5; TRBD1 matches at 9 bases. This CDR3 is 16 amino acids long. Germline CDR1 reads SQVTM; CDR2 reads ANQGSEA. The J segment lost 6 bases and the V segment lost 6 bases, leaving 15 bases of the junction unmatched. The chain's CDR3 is CSVDRGSTGEIQPQHF. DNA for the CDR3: TGCAGCGTAGACAGGGGGTCCACCGGGGAAATTCAGCCCCAGCATTTT.

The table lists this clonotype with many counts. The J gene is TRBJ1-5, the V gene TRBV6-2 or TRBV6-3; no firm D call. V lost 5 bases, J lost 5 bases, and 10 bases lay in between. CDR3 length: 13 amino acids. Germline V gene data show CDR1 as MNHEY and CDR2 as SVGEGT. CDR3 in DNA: TGTGCCAGCAGTCAAGGGTGGGATCAGCCCCAGCATTTT. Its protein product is CASSQGWDQPQHF.

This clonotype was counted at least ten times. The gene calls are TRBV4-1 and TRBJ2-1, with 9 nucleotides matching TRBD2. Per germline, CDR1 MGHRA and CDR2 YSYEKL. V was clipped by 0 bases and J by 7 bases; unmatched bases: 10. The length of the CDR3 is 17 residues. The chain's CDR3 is CASSQDLAGAYGNEQFF. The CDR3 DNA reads TGCGCCAGCAGCCAAGATTTAGCGGGGGCCTACGGAAATGAGCAGTTCTTC.

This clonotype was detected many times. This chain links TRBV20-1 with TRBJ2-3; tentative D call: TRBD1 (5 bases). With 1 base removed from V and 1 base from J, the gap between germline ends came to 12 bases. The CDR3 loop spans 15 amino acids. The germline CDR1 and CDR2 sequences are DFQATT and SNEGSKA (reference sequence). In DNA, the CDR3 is TGCAGTGCTAGAGCGTCCAGGGAAGGCACAGATACGCAGTATTTT. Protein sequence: CSARASREGTDTQYF.

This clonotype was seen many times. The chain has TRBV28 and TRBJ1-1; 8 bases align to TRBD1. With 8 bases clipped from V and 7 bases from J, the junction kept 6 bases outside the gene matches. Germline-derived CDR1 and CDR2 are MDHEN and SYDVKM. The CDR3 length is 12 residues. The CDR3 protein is CASQGQVHEAFF. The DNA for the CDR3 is TGTGCCAGCCAGGGACAGGTACATGAAGCTTTCTTT.

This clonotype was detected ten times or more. CDR3 in amino acids: CASSLDRFEQYF. Here the CDR3 DNA reads TGTGCCAGCAGCTTAGACAGGTTCGAGCAGTACTTC. The rearrangement links TRBV7-8 to TRBJ2-7; tentatively, D is TRBD1 (5 bases). Germline V lookup: CDR1 SGHVS, CDR2 FQNEAQ. Trimming took 1 base from V and 6 from J, leaving 7 bases between them. The CDR3 covers 12 residues.

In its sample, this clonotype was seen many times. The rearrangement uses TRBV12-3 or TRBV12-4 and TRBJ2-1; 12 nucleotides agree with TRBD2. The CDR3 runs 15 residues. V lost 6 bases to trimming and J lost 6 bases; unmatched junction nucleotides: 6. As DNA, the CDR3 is TGTGCCAGCAGCGAATGGACTAGCGGGGTCAATGAGCAGTTCTTC. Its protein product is CASSEWTSGVNEQFF.

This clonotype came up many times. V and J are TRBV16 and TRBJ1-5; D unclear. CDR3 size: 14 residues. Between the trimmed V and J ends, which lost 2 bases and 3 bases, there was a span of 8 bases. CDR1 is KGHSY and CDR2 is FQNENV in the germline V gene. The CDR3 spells CASSQGANNQPQHF. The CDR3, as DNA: TGTGCCAGCAGCCAAGGTGCTAACAATCAGCCCCAGCATTTT. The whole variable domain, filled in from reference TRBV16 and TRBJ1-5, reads GEEVAQTPKHLVRGEGQKAKLYCAPIKGHSYVFWYQQVLKNEFKFLISFQNENVFDETGMPKERFSAKCLPNSPCSLEIQATKLEDSAVYFCASSQGANNQPQHFGDGTRLSIL.

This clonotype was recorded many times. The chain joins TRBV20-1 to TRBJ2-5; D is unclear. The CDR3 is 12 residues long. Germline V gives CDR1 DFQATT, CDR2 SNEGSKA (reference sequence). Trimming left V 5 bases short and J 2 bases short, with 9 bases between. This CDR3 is CSAHFQQETQYF. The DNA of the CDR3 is TGCAGTGCTCATTTCCAGCAAGAGACCCAGTACTTC.

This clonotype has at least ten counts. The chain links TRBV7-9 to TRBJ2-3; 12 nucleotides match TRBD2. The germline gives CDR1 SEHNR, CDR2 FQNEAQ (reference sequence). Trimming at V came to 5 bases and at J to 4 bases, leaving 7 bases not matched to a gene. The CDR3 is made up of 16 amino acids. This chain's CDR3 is CASSPRLAGVSDTQYF. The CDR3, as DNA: TGTGCCAGCAGCCCGCGACTAGCGGGGGTTTCAGATACGCAGTATTTT.